These T cell receptor beta chains were read from a single sample in a study of CD8 T cells in ankylosing spondylitis. TCRdb fed the 5' RACE reads into MiXCR, producing one record per CDR3 protein. The sample has around 90,000 distinct CDR3 sequences; around 25% are singletons. The source material was blood, either unsorted or a sorted T cell fraction (not recorded which). The receptors were sampled from a male donor with ankylosing spondylitis or in good health (not recorded which). Both conserved end residues are part of each CDR3. The order of the fields is CDR3 protein, CDR3 DNA, clone size, V gene, D gene, J gene. D genes are given only for firm matches. The size of a clone is reported for some rows only, either as once, few or many, or as a class for expanded clones.

CASSQGLDRRMNTEAFF | TGTGCCAGCAGCCAAGGTTTAGACAGGCGGATGAACACTGAAGCTTTCTTT | . | TRBV4-2 | . | TRBJ1-1
CASSINTLNEQYF | TGTGCCAGCAGCATTAACACATTGAACGAGCAGTACTTC | . | TRBV7-9 | . | TRBJ2-7
CASSQDGTAQHF | TGTGCCAGCAGCCAAGATGGGACAGCCCAGCATTTT | few | TRBV3-1 | TRBD1 | TRBJ1-5
CSQSRDGGETQYF | TGCAGCCAAAGCCGGGACGGCGGAGAGACCCAGTACTTC | few | TRBV29-1 | . | TRBJ2-5
CASSSRRAGDTQYF | TGTGCCAGCAGTTCACGACGTGCGGGGGATACGCAGTATTTT | few | TRBV6-5 | . | TRBJ2-3
CASSRVGITDTQYF | TGCGCCAGCAGCCGCGTAGGGATTACAGATACGCAGTATTTT | . | TRBV4-1 | . | TRBJ2-3
CASTYLDSYNEQFF | TGTGCCAGCACCTACCTGGACAGCTACAATGAGCAGTTCTTC | . | TRBV12-3/TRBV12-4 | . | TRBJ2-1
CSVQDRGRAYEQYF | TGCAGCGTACAGGACAGGGGGCGAGCCTACGAGCAGTACTTC | few | TRBV29-1 | TRBD1 | TRBJ2-7
CSAVPTRVEQFF | TGCAGTGCTGTCCCGACTAGAGTTGAGCAGTTCTTC | . | TRBV20-1 | . | TRBJ2-1
CASSSRGAGDTQYF | TGTGCCAGCAGCTCTCGCGGGGCTGGGGATACGCAGTATTTT | . | TRBV11-1 | . | TRBJ2-3
CASSDRRGRSPYGYTF | TGTGCCAGCAGTGACAGGAGGGGAAGATCCCCCTATGGCTACACCTTC | . | TRBV2 | . | TRBJ1-2
CASSQVGRDEQFF | TGTGCCAGCAGCCAGGTGGGCAGGGATGAGCAGTTCTTC | few | TRBV4-2 | . | TRBJ2-1
CSARASGRNNEQFF | TGCAGTGCTAGAGCGAGCGGGAGAAACAATGAGCAGTTCTTC | many | TRBV20-1 | TRBD2 | TRBJ2-1
CSETSLKGPTDTQYF | TGCAGCGAGACCAGCCTAAAGGGACCCACAGATACGCAGTATTTT | few | TRBV29-1 | . | TRBJ2-3
CASSLFKIGGQLFSGNTIYF | TGTGCCAGCAGTTTATTCAAGATAGGAGGACAGCTTTTCTCTGGAAACACCATATATTTT | . | TRBV28 | . | TRBJ1-3
CASSIRGRFPEAFF | TGTGCCAGTAGTATAAGGGGGCGCTTCCCTGAAGCTTTCTTT | once | TRBV19 | TRBD1 | TRBJ1-1
CSVPGPNQETQYF | TGCAGCGTTCCGGGGCCCAACCAAGAGACCCAGTACTTC | . | TRBV29-1 | . | TRBJ2-5
CASSLTGVSTEAFF | TGTGCCAGCAGCTTGACAGGGGTTAGCACTGAAGCTTTCTTT | . | TRBV6-1 | TRBD1 | TRBJ1-1
CASSESLYSGANVLTF | TGTGCCAGCAGTGAGAGTTTGTACTCTGGGGCCAACGTCCTGACTTTC | . | TRBV6-1 | . | TRBJ2-6
CASSPIQGRTEAFF | TGTGCCAGCTCACCTATACAGGGTCGAACTGAAGCTTTCTTT | . | TRBV18 | . | TRBJ1-1
CASSPRAGGTGELFF | TGTGCCAGCTCACCCAGAGCGGGGGGCACCGGGGAGCTGTTTTTT | . | TRBV18 | TRBD2 | TRBJ2-2
CATGGQLNTEAFF | TGTGCCACAGGGGGACAGCTCAACACTGAAGCTTTCTTT | . | TRBV19 | TRBD1 | TRBJ1-1
CASTQVDWAGAPYNEQFF | TGCGCCAGCACCCAGGTGGATTGGGCGGGAGCTCCCTACAATGAGCAGTTCTTC | . | TRBV5-1 | TRBD2 | TRBJ2-1
CASSSDRANYGYTF | TGCGCCAGCAGCTCGGACAGGGCTAACTATGGCTACACCTTC | . | TRBV5-1 | TRBD1 | TRBJ1-2
CSAYGQGRPQNTEAFF | TGCAGTGCCTACGGGCAGGGACGACCTCAGAACACTGAAGCTTTCTTT | few | TRBV20-1 | . | TRBJ1-1
CASSPGQGQETQYF | TGCGCCAGCAGCCCCGGACAGGGTCAAGAGACCCAGTACTTC | few | TRBV5-1 | TRBD1 | TRBJ2-5
CSSLGTYIVGTGFGMNEQFF | TGCAGTAGCTTGGGCACCTATATTGTGGGGACAGGGTTTGGTATGAATGAGCAGTTCTTC | few | TRBV20-1 | TRBD1 | TRBJ2-1
CAISESSRDTQYF | TGTGCCATCAGTGAGTCGTCTCGAGATACGCAGTATTTT | few | TRBV10-3 | . | TRBJ2-3
CATGGRRAFF | TGTGCCACCGGCGGGAGGAGGGCTTTCTTT | . | TRBV12-3/TRBV12-4 | . | TRBJ1-1
CATGGDRGLNEKLFF | TGTGCCACCGGAGGTGACAGGGGGTTAAATGAAAAACTGTTTTTT | few | TRBV15 | TRBD1 | TRBJ1-4
CASSLPTWGTNEQFF | TGTGCCAGCAGCTTGCCGACCTGGGGCACAAATGAGCAGTTCTTC | . | TRBV5-8 | . | TRBJ2-1
CASSLALAGESTDTQYF | TGTGCCAGCAGTTTAGCGCTAGCGGGAGAGAGTACAGATACGCAGTATTTT | few | TRBV12-3/TRBV12-4 | TRBD2 | TRBJ2-3
CSASPSGVRKTQYF | TGCAGTGCTAGTCCTAGCGGAGTGAGGAAGACCCAGTACTTC | . | TRBV20-1 | TRBD2 | TRBJ2-5
CSGGLDTEAFF | TGCAGTGGGGGCTTGGACACTGAAGCTTTCTTT | few | TRBV29-1 | . | TRBJ1-1
CASSSTGQGAPVSYEQYF | TGTGCCAGCAGCTCAACGGGACAGGGGGCTCCGGTCTCCTACGAGCAGTACTTC | . | TRBV7-3 | TRBD1 | TRBJ2-7
CATSRDAASNQPQHF | TGTGCCACCAGCAGAGATGCGGCTAGCAATCAGCCCCAGCATTTT | few | TRBV15 | . | TRBJ1-5
CASSPGRGENYGYTF | TGTGCCAGCAGCCCAGGGCGGGGGGAAAACTATGGCTACACCTTC | . | TRBV14 | . | TRBJ1-2
CASTLAGGGTGELFF | TGTGCCAGCACCCTAGCGGGGGGAGGAACCGGGGAGCTGTTTTTT | many | TRBV12-3/TRBV12-4 | TRBD2 | TRBJ2-2
CAGSELLSTSNTGELFF | TGTGCCGGATCCGAATTACTATCGACTAGCAACACCGGGGAGCTGTTTTTT | few | TRBV7-9 | TRBD2 | TRBJ2-2
CASSQQSSYNEQFF | TGTGCCAGCAGCCAGCAGAGCTCCTACAATGAGCAGTTCTTC | . | TRBV12-3/TRBV12-4 | . | TRBJ2-1
CSASEGGADTEAFF | TGCAGTGCTAGTGAAGGGGGCGCAGACACTGAAGCTTTCTTT | . | TRBV20-1 | TRBD1 | TRBJ1-1
CASTRLAGTDTQYF | TGTGCCAGTACCCGACTAGCGGGCACAGATACGCAGTATTTT | few | TRBV19 | TRBD2 | TRBJ2-3
CASSFQPTDTQYF | TGTGCCAGCAGCTTTCAGCCCACAGATACGCAGTATTTT | . | TRBV7-3 | . | TRBJ2-3
CASSLLVTQPQHF | TGTGCTAGCAGCTTACTTGTAACTCAGCCCCAGCATTTT | . | TRBV7-7 | . | TRBJ1-5
CASSVTSGSFHEQFF | TGTGCCAGCAGCGTGACTAGCGGGAGTTTCCATGAGCAGTTCTTC | few | TRBV9 | TRBD2 | TRBJ2-1
CASSEGLAGVGGNEQFF | TGTGCCAGTAGTGAAGGACTAGCGGGAGTTGGGGGGAATGAGCAGTTCTTC | . | TRBV19 | TRBD2 | TRBJ2-1
CSVLGGEPQVTEAFF | TGCAGCGTTTTGGGGGGGGAACCTCAGGTAACTGAAGCTTTCTTT | few | TRBV29-1 | . | TRBJ1-1
CASSVSNSADTQYF | TGTGCCAGCAGCGTGTCAAACAGCGCAGATACGCAGTATTTT | few | TRBV7-3 | . | TRBJ2-3
CSRGSPYEQYF | TGCAGTAGGGGCTCGCCCTACGAGCAGTACTTC | . | TRBV20-1 | . | TRBJ2-7
CASSYSATEAFF | TGTGCCAGCAGTTACTCGGCCACTGAAGCTTTCTTT | . | TRBV6-5 | . | TRBJ1-1
CASRTIWVSGRNEQFF | TGTGCCAGCAGGACAATTTGGGTCTCTGGGCGCAATGAGCAGTTCTTC | few | TRBV6-1 | . | TRBJ2-1
CSARDSGGILDEQFF | TGCAGTGCTAGAGATTCGGGGGGGATTTTGGATGAGCAGTTCTTC | few | TRBV20-1 | TRBD2 | TRBJ2-1
CASSLVRQAEAFF | TGCGCCAGCAGCTTGGTCCGCCAAGCTGAAGCTTTCTTT | few | TRBV5-1 | . | TRBJ1-1
CASSPAGPGAQAFF | TGTGCCAGCTCACCAGCAGGGCCAGGCGCTCAAGCTTTCTTT | . | TRBV18 | . | TRBJ1-1
CASSRPGDPYNEQFF | TGCGCCAGCAGTCGCCCTGGGGACCCCTACAATGAGCAGTTCTTC | . | TRBV10-1 | . | TRBJ2-1
CASSLESTGGSYEQYF | TGTGCCAGCAGCTTAGAATCAACGGGAGGGTCCTACGAGCAGTACTTC | few | TRBV7-2 | TRBD2 | TRBJ2-7
CSARTSQETQYF | TGCAGTGCTAGAACCAGCCAAGAGACCCAGTACTTC | few | TRBV20-1 | . | TRBJ2-5
CATGDRGPNYGYTF | TGTGCCACTGGAGACAGGGGCCCTAACTATGGCTACACCTTC | . | TRBV10-3 | TRBD1 | TRBJ1-2
CASSLDRVYEQYF | TGCGCCAGCAGCTTGGACAGGGTCTACGAGCAGTACTTC | . | TRBV5-1 | . | TRBJ2-7
CASSTFTGAANYGYTF | TGTGCCAGCAGTACCTTCACAGGAGCAGCTAACTATGGCTACACCTTC | . | TRBV11-2 | . | TRBJ1-2